This T cell receptor beta chain derives from a study of cytomegalovirus exposure and HLA in healthy donors. Study results and caveats: Presence/absence analysis assumed near-uniform sequencing depth across donors.

On this clone itself: The antigen is unknown.

The CDR3 runs to 15 residues. In germline, CDR1 is MNHEY, CDR2 SVGAGI. Both 60 Vbeta primers and 13 Jbeta primers went into the PCR. Sequenced by immunoSEQ multiplex PCR; TCRdb stores in-frame clones only, minus some. The sample shows 150,000 to 250,000 clones, and approximately 0.74% sits with its ten largest clones. The TCR sequence derives from a boy aged 5 to 17 in good health and CMV-seronegative. The sample comprised PBMCs. This chain connects TRBV6-5 to TRBJ2-5, with D perhaps TRBD1 (6 bases). TRBJ2-7 explains the end of the DNA better; the J call may be wrong. The CDR3 spells CASSYSPRQAYEQYF. As DNA, the CDR3 is TGTGCCAGCAGTTACTCCCCCCGACAGGCCTACGAGCAGTACTTC.